The clone carrying this TCR beta chain was seen many times. The data belong to a study of T cells in Graves' hyperthyroidism and ophthalmopathy. Stable Graves' hyperthyroidism meant no ophthalmopathy progression within 18 months. Diagnostic decisions used clinical symptoms, serum thyroxine and TRAb, thyroid ultrasound and orbital computed tomography. Amplification of TCR beta CDR3 regions used RNA as the template. RT-PCR in the first round (using the HTBI primer set) targeted the TCR CDR3. Each CDR3 protein is one row after TCRdb ran MiXCR on the multiplex PCR reads. The sample lists 460,000 or so distinct CDR3 sequences; roughly 14% were seen once. The clonotype originates from a woman between 18 and 29 years old with Graves' hyperthyroidism. Source material: blood.

CDR3 coding DNA: TGTGCCAGCAGTTTAGGGACGGATTACAATGAGCAGTTCTTC. Its protein is CASSLGTDYNEQFF. The chain is built from TRBV28 and TRBJ2-1; D is tentatively TRBD1 or TRBD2 (5 bases each). CDR1 MDHEN and CDR2 SYDVKM come from the germline V gene. This CDR3 region has 14 residues. Trimming cost V 2 bases and J 4 bases, with 9 bases left between them.